Below are 13 T cell receptor beta chains sequenced from a single sample in a study of blood T cell repertoires in COVID-19. Profiling relied on immunoSEQ multiplex PCR, and the TCRdb table lists in-frame clones only, not all of them. The table includes around 250,000 clones, around nine tenths detected once. Sequenced input: peripheral blood. These receptors originate from a woman aged 70-85 years with active or convalescent COVID-19.

In this sample, this clone turned up once. V gene TRBV29-1 combines with J gene TRBJ2-1; D unresolved. The CDR3 runs 10 residues. Germline CDR1 is SQVTM and CDR2 is ANQGSEA. V was cut by 0 bases and J by 11 bases, with 5 bases left in between. CDR3: CSVEDQKQFF. CDR3 nucleotides: TGCAGCGTTGAAGACCAGAAGCAGTTCTTC.

For this clone: The identical CDR3 is also encoded by other nucleotide sequences in the sample. The V and J genes are TRBV6-2 or TRBV6-3 and TRBJ2-1, with 8 bases fitting TRBD2. Losses at the gene ends were 5 bases for V and 4 bases for J; bases not matched to a gene: 10. The CDR3 is 16 amino acids. The germline CDR1 and CDR2 sequences are MNHEY and SVGEGT. The CDR3 is CASSAAGGAGYNEQFF. The CDR3 bases are TGTGCCAGCAGTGCGGCGGGGGGTGCGGGGTACAATGAGCAGTTCTTC.

This clone has just one count. The V call is TRBV4-3, the J call TRBJ2-7; a weak D match, TRBD2 (7 bases). The germline V and J ends were trimmed by 0 bases and 0 bases, with 12 bases remaining between them. Germline V CDR1 and CDR2: LGHNA, YSLEER. The CDR3 totals 16 residues. Here the CDR3 reads CASSQDRGGDSYEQYF. CDR3 sequence (DNA): TGCGCCAGCAGCCAAGATAGGGGGGGGGACTCCTACGAGCAGTACTTC.

As for this clone: The sample holds other DNA sequences that translate to the same CDR3. The CDR3: CASSVGGGAYEQYF. The CDR3 region has the DNA TGTGCCAGCAGCGTAGGGGGAGGGGCCTACGAGCAGTACTTC. This sequence joins TRBV9 and TRBJ2-7; 7 positions match TRBD2. Germline trimming cut 0 bases from V and 2 bases from J; bases unmatched to any gene: 2. Germline V CDR1 and CDR2: SGDLS, YYNGEE. CDR3 length equals 14 residues.

This clone was counted between two and nine times. The V gene is TRBV20-1, the J gene TRBJ1-6; D uncertain. V dropped 7 bases and J dropped 6 bases, with 7 bases sitting between them. The germline gives CDR1 DFQATT, CDR2 SNEGSKA (reference sequence). The CDR3 has 11 amino acids. Here the CDR3 reads CSGHRNSPLHF. CDR3 sequence (DNA): TGCAGTGGACACCGTAATTCACCCCTCCACTTT.

The J gene is TRBJ2-7, the V gene TRBV10-3; D unclear. The CDR3 runs to 14 residues. With 0 bases removed from V and 6 bases from J, the gap between germline ends came to 12 bases. In germline, CDR1 is ENHRY, CDR2 SYGVKD. The CDR3 loop is CAISESLSPGEQYF. DNA for the CDR3: TGTGCCATCAGTGAGTCATTATCCCCAGGCGAGCAGTACTTC.

This rearrangement joins TRBV4-3 to TRBJ1-2, with 7 nucleotides matching TRBD1. Trimming cost V 0 bases and J 8 bases; bases outside gene matches: 6. Germline lookup yields CDR1 LGHNA and CDR2 YSLEER. This CDR3 comprises 14 residues. The CDR3 protein is CASSQDKGASGYTF. The CDR3 coding sequence is TGCGCCAGCAGCCAAGATAAGGGGGCGAGCGGCTACACCTTC.

This clone was detected many times. This sequence joins TRBV2 and TRBJ2-4, with TRBD1 matching over 7 bases. The V and J ends lost 2 bases and 8 bases, in that order; junction bases with no gene match: 6. The length of the CDR3 is 14 residues. From germline, CDR1 is SNHLY and CDR2 FYNNEI. The CDR3 DNA follows: TGTGCCAGCAGTGAAACCCGGACAGGACACATTCAGTACTTC. Translating it yields CASSETRTGHIQYF.

The chain links TRBV6-5 to TRBJ1-4; D is perhaps TRBD1 (5 bases). V lost 5 bases, J lost 4 bases, and 8 bases lay in between. CDR1 is MNHEY and CDR2 is SVGAGI in the germline V gene. CDR3 length: 13 residues. CDR3 region: CASSRQHNEKLFF. The CDR3 DNA follows: TGTGCCAGCAGTCGACAGCATAATGAAAAACTGTTTTTT.

The CDR3 region is CATSDSGPSQETQYF. The CDR3 nucleotides read TGTGCCACCAGTGATTCAGGGCCAAGTCAAGAGACCCAGTACTTC. The chain carries TRBV24-1 and TRBJ2-5; a possible D gene is TRBD1 (5 bases). Germline lookup yields CDR1 KGHDR and CDR2 SFDVKD. There are 15 residues in the CDR3. V dropped 2 bases and J dropped 2 bases, with 11 bases sitting between them.

The chain recombines TRBV19 with TRBJ2-5, with 9 nucleotides matching TRBD2. Germline CDR1 LNHDA, CDR2 SQIVND (reference sequence). The trim removed 5 bases at V and 1 base at J, leaving 5 bases unmatched. The CDR3 is 15 residues long. The CDR3 bases are TGTGCCAGTAGTGCGGGGGGGGCGTCCCAAGAGACCCAGTACTTC. As protein: CASSAGGASQETQYF. Filled out from reference TRBV19 and TRBJ2-5, the complete variable domain reads DGGITQSPKYLFRKEGQNVTLSCEQNLNHDAMYWYRQDPGQGLRLIYYSQIVNDFQKGDIAEGYSVSREKKESFPLTVTSAQKNPTAFYLCASSAGGASQETQYFGPGTRLLVL.

The chain employs TRBV6-5 and TRBJ1-2; weak D call: TRBD1 (5 bases). Trimming removed 10 bases at V and 8 bases at J, with 17 bases between. CDR3 size: 12 residues. Per the germline V gene, CDR1 is MNHEY and CDR2 is SVGAGI. CDR3 nucleotide sequence: TGTGCCACCGGGAGCAGGGCCGGCGGCTACACCTTC. This encodes CATGSRAGGYTF.

The chain combines TRBV4-3 with TRBJ2-1; 10 nucleotides align to TRBD2. Germline CDR1 and CDR2: LGHNA and YSLEER. This CDR3 contains 17 residues. Unmatched junction bases numbered 6, after V lost 1 base and J lost 3 bases. The CDR3 bases are TGCGCCAGCAGCCAAGTCTCTCAGCGGGGGGGCTACAATGAGCAGTTCTTC. Its protein product is CASSQVSQRGGYNEQFF.